This T cell receptor beta chain appears in the sequencing data of a study of T-cell memory formation after mild COVID-19. Broader study findings: Memory cells collected pre-infection included some clones that later responded, suggesting cross-reactive memory joined. Day 15 to 85 contractors were CD4/CD8 balanced; later expanders leaned CD4+. A second wave of clones peaked on day 37, and their SARS-CoV-2 specificity went unconfirmed.

Germline loops: CDR1 SGHNT, CDR2 YENEEA. This CDR3 is built from 13 residues. V lost 4 bases to trimming and J lost 5 bases, with 8 bases between them. TCRdb analysed the 5' RACE reads with MiXCR anew, one entry per CDR3 protein. This sample has 470,000 or so distinct CDR3 sequences, with around 27% found just once. This clonotype was observed once. Its specificity is unknown. This sequence joins TRBV11-3 and TRBJ2-2; D is ambiguous. This receptor was taken from an adult woman who had mild COVID-19 (a few samples of this study predate the infection). Cell type and time point are not known. The source material was PBMCs or a T cell subset sorted from them (not recorded which). The CDR3 here is CASSSQATGELFF. The CDR3 DNA reads TGTGCCAGCAGCTCCCAGGCGACCGGGGAGCTGTTTTTT.